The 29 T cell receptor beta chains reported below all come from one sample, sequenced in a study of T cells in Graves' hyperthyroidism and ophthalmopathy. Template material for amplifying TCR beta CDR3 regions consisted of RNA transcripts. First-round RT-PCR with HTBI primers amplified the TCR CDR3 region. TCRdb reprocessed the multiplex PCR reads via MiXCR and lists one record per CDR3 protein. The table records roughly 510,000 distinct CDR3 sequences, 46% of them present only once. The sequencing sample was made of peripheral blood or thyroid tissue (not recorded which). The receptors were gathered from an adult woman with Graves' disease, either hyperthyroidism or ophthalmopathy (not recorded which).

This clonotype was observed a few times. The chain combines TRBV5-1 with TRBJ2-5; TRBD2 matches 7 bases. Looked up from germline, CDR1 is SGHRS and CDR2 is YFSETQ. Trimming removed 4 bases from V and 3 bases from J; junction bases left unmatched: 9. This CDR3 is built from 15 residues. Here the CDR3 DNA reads TGCGCCAGCAGCCTCCCGCTAGCGGATAAAGAGACCCAGTACTTC. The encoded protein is CASSLPLADKETQYF.

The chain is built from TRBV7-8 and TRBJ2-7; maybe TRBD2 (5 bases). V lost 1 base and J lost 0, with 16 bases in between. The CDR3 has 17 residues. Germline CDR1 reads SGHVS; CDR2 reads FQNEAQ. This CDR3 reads CASSLGPLARASYEQYF. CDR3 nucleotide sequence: TGTGCCAGCAGCTTAGGTCCCCTGGCGAGGGCCTCCTACGAGCAGTACTTC.

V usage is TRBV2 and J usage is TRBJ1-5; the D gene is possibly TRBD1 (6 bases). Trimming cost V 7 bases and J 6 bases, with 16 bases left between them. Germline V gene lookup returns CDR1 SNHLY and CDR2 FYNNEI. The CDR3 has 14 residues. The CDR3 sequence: CASTLSGVGQPQHF. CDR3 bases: TGTGCCAGCACTCTTTCAGGGGTGGGTCAGCCCCAGCATTTT.

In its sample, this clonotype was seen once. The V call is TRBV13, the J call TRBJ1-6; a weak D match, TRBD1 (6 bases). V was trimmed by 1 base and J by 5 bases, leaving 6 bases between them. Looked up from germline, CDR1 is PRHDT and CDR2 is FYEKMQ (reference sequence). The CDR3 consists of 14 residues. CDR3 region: CASSLDRDNSPLHF. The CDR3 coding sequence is TGTGCCAGCAGCTTAGACAGGGATAATTCACCCCTCCACTTT.

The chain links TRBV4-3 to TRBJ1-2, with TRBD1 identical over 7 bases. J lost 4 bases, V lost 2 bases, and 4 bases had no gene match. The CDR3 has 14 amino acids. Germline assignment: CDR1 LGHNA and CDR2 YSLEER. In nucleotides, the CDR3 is TGCGCCAGCAGCCAATACAGGGGTCCCTATGGCTACACCTTC. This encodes CASSQYRGPYGYTF.

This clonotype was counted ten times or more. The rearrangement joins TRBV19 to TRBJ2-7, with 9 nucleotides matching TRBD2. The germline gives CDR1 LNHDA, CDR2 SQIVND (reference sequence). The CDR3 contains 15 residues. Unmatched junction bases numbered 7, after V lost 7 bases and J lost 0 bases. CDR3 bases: TGTGCCAGTACCTCCGGACTAGCGAACTCCTACGAGCAGTACTTC. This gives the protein CASTSGLANSYEQYF. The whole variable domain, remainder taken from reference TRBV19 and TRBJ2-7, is DGGITQSPKYLFRKEGQNVTLSCEQNLNHDAMYWYRQDPGQGLRLIYYSQIVNDFQKGDIAEGYSVSREKKESFPLTVTSAQKNPTAFYLCASTSGLANSYEQYFGPGTRLTVT.

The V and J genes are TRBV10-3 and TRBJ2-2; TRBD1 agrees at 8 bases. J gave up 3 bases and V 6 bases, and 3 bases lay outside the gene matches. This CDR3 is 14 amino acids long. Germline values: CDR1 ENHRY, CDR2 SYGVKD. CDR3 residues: CAISRDRHTGELFF. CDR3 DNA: TGTGCCATCAGCCGGGACAGGCACACCGGGGAGCTGTTTTTT.

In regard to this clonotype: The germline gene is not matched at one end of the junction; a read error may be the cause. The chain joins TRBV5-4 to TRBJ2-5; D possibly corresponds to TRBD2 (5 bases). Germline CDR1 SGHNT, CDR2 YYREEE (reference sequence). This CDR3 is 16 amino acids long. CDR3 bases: TGCGCCAGCAGCCAAGAAGAGTTCGGGGTAGGGGAGACCCAGTACTTC. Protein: CASSQEEFGVGETQYF. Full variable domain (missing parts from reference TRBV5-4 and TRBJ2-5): ETGVTQSPTHLIKTRGQQVTLRCSSQSGHNTVSWYQQALGQGPQFIFQYYREEENGRGNFPPRFSGLQFPNYSSELNVNALELDDSALYLCASSQEEFGVGETQYFGPGTRLLVL.

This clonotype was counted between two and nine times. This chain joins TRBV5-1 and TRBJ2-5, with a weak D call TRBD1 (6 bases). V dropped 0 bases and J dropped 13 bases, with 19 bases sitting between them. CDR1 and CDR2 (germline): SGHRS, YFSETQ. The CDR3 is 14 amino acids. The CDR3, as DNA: TGCGCCAGCAGCTTGGTAGGGGGACGAGGCCCCTCGTACTTC. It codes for CASSLVGGRGPSYF.

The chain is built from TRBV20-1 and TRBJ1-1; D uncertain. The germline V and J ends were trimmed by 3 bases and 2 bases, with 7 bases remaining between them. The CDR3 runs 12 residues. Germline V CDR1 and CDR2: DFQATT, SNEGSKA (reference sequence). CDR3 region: CSASLVNTEAFF. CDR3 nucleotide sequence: TGCAGTGCTAGCCTGGTCAACACTGAAGCTTTCTTT.

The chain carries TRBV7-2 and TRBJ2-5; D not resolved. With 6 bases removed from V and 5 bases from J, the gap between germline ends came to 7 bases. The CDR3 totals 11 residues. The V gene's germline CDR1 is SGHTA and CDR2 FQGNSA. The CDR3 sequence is CASRIRETQYF. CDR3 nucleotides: TGTGCCAGCAGAATTAGGGAGACCCAGTACTTC.

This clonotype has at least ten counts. CDR3 sequence (DNA): TGTGCCAGCAGCTTAGGTGGGACAGGATTGGAGACCCAGTACTTC. This encodes CASSLGGTGLETQYF. The chain carries TRBV7-2 and TRBJ2-5, with 8 bases that match TRBD1. After removal of 1 base from V and 5 bases from J, the junction contained 6 bases not matched to a gene. Germline V gene sequence: CDR1 SGHTA, CDR2 FQGNSA. The CDR3 loop spans 15 amino acids.

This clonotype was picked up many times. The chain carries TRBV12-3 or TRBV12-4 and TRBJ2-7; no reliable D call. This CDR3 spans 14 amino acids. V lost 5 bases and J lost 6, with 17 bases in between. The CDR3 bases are TGTGCCAGCAGTCCCTGGAGTACTACCGCCGAGCAGTACTTC. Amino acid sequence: CASSPWSTTAEQYF.

The CDR3 bases are TGTGCCATAGGGACCGGGACTCTCTCGGAGACCCAGTACTTC. Its translation: CAIGTGTLSETQYF. The chain has TRBV10-3 and TRBJ2-5; maybe TRBD2 (6 bases). V lost 9 bases to trimming and J lost 5 bases, with 19 bases between them. Per the germline V gene, CDR1 is ENHRY and CDR2 is SYGVKD. The CDR3 covers 14 residues.

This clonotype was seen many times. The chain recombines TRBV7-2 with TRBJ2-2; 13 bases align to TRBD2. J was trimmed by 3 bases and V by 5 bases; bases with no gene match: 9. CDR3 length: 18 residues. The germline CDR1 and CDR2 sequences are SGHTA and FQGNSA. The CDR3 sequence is CASSLRLAGGMHTGELFF. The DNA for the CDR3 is TGTGCCAGCAGCCTCAGACTAGCGGGAGGAATGCACACCGGGGAGCTGTTTTTT.

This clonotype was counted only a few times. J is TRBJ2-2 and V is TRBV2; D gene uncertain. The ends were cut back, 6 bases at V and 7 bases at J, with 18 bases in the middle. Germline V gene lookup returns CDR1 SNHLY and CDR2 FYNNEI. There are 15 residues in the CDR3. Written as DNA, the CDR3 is TGTGCCAGCAGCAAAGAAGGCACACTGGACGGGGAGCTGTTTTTT. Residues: CASSKEGTLDGELFF.

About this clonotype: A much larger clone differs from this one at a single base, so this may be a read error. The CDR3 coding sequence is TGTGCCAGCAGTACTCGGGACAGGGGGATGGGGACCCAGTACTTC. Translated: CASSTRDRGMGTQYF. J is TRBJ2-5 and V is TRBV10-2; 11 positions agree with TRBD1. Germline V gene lookup returns CDR1 WSHSY and CDR2 SAAADI. This CDR3 has 15 residues.

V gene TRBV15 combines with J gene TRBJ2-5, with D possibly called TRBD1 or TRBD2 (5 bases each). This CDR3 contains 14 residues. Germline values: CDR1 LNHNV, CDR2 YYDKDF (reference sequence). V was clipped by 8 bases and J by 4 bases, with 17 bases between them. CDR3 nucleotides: TGTGCCACCGCCGACAGCCCCGAGGGAGAGACCCAGTACTTC. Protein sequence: CATADSPEGETQYF.

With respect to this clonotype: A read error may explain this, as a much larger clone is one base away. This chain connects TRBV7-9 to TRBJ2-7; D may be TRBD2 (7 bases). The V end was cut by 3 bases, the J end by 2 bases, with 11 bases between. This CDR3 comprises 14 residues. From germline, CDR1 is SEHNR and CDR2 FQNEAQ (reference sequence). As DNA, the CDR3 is TGTGCCAGCAGCTTCGAGGGGGGGCCCTACGAGCAGTACTTC. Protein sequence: CASSFEGGPYEQYF.

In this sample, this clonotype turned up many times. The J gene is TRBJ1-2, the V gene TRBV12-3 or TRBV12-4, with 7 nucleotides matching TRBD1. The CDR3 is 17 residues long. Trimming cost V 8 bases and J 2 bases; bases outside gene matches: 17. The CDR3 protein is CASGTLRAGTDNYGYTF. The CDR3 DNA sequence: TGTGCCAGCGGGACCCTTAGAGCTGGGACAGACAACTATGGCTACACCTTC.

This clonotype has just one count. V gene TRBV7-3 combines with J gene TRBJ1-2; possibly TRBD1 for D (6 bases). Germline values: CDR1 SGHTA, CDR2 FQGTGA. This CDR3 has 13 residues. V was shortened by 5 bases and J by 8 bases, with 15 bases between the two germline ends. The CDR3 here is CASSLQGRDGYTF. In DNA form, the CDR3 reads TGTGCCAGCAGCCTACAGGGCAGGGACGGCTACACCTTC.

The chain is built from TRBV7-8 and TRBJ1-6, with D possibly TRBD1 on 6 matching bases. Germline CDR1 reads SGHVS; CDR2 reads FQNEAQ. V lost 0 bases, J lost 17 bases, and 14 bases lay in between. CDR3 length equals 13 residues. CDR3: CASSLADRLKIHF. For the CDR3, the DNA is TGTGCCAGCAGCTTAGCAGACAGGTTGAAGATCCACTTT.

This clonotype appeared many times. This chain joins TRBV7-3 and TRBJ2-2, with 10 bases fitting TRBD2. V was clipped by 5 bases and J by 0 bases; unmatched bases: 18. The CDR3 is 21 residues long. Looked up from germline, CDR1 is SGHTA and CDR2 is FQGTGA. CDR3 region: CASSRPTMRSGRESNTGELFF. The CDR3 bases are TGTGCCAGCAGCCGACCCACCATGAGGAGCGGGAGGGAATCGAACACCGGGGAGCTGTTTTTT.

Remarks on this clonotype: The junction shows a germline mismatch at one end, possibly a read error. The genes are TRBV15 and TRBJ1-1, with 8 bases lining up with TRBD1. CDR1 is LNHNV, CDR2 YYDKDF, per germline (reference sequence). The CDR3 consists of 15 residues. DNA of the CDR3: TGTGCCACCGGCGTATATAGACAGGGGCGGTTTGAAGCTCTCTTT. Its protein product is CATGVYRQGRFEALF.

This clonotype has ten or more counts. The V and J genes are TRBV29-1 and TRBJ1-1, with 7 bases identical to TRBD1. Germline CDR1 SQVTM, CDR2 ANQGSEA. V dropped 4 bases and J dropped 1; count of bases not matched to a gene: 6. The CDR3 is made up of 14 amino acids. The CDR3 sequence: CSVVRGLPNTEAFF. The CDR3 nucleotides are TGCAGCGTTGTAAGGGGGCTGCCGAACACTGAAGCTTTCTTT.

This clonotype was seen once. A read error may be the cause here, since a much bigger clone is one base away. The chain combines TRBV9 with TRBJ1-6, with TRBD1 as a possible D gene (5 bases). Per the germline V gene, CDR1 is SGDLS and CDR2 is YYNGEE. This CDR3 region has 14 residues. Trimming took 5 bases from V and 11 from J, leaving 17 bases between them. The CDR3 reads CASSLEDGGTPLHF. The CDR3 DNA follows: TGTGCCAGCAGTTTGGAGGACGGGGGTACACCCCTCCACTTT.

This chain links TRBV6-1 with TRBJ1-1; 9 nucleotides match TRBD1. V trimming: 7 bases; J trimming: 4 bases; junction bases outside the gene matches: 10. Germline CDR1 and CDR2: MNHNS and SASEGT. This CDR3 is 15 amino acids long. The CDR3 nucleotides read TGTGCCAGCACCCCGGGGGACAGGGTTCGCACTGAAGCTTTCTTT. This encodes CASTPGDRVRTEAFF.

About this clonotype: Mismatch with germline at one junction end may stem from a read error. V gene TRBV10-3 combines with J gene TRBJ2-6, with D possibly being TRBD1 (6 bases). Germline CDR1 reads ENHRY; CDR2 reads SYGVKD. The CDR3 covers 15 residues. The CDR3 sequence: CAISESKGTMNTEAF. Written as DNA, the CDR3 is TGTGCCATCAGTGAGTCAAAAGGGACAATGAACACTGAAGCTTTC.

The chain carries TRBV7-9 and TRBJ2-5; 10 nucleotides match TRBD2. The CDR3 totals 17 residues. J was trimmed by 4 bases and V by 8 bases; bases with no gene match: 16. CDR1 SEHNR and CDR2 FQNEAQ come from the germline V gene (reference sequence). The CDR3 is CASSPSAAGGTVETQYF. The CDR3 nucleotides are TGTGCCAGCTCACCATCTGCAGCGGGAGGGACCGTAGAGACCCAGTACTTC.